This T cell receptor (beta chain) was obtained from a study of T-cell reconstitution after alpha-beta-depleted transplantation in children. Unique molecular identifiers were built into the TCRbeta library. TCRdb used MiXCR to reprocess the PCR reads, holding one entry per CDR3 protein. The sample lists fewer than 25,000 distinct CDR3 sequences, roughly a tenth occurring once. The starting material was PBMCs from the stem cell graft donor, obtained from the stem cell graft. This TCR was recovered from a human donor who donated a stem cell graft to a child with chronic granulomatous disease.

CDR3 nucleotide sequence: TGCAGCGTGACCAGGGGCAGCGAGCAGTACTTC. Translated, it gives CSVTRGSEQYF. The V and J genes are TRBV29-1 and TRBJ2-7, with D possibly matching TRBD1 (6 bases). Trimming took off 6 bases at V and 6 bases at J, with 12 bases between the two ends. Germline values: CDR1 SQVTM, CDR2 ANQGSEA. The CDR3 has 11 amino acids.